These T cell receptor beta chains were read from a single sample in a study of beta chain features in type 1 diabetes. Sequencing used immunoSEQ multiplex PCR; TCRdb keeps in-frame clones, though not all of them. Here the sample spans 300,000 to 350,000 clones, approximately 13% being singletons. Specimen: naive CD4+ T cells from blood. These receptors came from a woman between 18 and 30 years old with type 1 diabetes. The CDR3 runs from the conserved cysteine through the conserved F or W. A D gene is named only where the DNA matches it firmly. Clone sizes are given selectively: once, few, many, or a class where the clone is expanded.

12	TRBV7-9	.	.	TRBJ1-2	TGTGCCAGCAGCCAGGACAGCTTTGGCTACACCTTC	CASSQDSFGYTF
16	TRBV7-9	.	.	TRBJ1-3	TGTGCCAGCAGCCCGCGGGGGCTGACCTCTGGAAACACCATATATTTT	CASSPRGLTSGNTIYF
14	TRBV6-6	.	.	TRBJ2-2	TGTGCCAGCAGTTACCTAAACGAGGCAGGGGAGCTGTTTTTT	CASSYLNEAGELFF
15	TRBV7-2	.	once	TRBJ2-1	TGTGCCAGCAGCTTCGCGGCTAGCAGCTACAATGAGCAGTTCTTC	CASSFAASSYNEQFF
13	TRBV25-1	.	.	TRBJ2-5	TGTGCCAGCAGTGACCATCCCCAAGAGACCCAGTACTTC	CASSDHPQETQYF
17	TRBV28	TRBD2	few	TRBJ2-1	TGTGCCAGCAGAGTGGGGGGACTAGCGGGAGTGGGGAATGAGCAGTTCTTC	CASRVGGLAGVGNEQFF
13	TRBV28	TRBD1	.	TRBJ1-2	TGTGCCAGCAGTTTTGGAGGGGGCAAGGGCTACACCTTC	CASSFGGGKGYTF
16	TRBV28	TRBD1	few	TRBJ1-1	TGTGCCAGCAGACCCTCACAGGGGGCCGTGGGCACTGAAGCTTTCTTT	CASRPSQGAVGTEAFF
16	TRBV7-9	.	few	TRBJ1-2	TGTGCCAGCAGCCCTTACCGCAGGGGATCGAACTATGGCTACACCTTC	CASSPYRRGSNYGYTF
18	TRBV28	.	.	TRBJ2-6	TGTGCCAGCAGTCCACTGAAACAGATCAGCTCTGGGGCCAACGTCCTGACTTTC	CASSPLKQISSGANVLTF
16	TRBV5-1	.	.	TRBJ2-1	TGCGCCAGCAGCTCACGCGGGACCCAGATTTACAATGAGCAGTTCTTC	CASSSRGTQIYNEQFF
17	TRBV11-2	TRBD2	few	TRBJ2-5	TGTGCCAGCAGCCCATCGTCAGGCGGGAGAACGAAAGAGACCCAGTACTTC	CASSPSSGGRTKETQYF
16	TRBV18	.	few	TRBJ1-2	TGTGCCAGCTCACCACCGGGGGGGTCCAGGCCCGATGGCTACACCTTC	CASSPPGGSRPDGYTF
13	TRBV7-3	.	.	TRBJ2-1	TGTGCCAGCAGCTTAACTAGCCTAAGTGAGCAGTTCTTC	CASSLTSLSEQFF
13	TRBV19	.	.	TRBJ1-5	TGTGCCAGTAGTCGGGGGGTGGATCAGCCCCAGCATTTT	CASSRGVDQPQHF
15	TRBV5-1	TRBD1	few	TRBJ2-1	TGCGCCAGCGAACCGTCCGGGACAGGCCCTAATGAGCAGTTCTTC	CASEPSGTGPNEQFF
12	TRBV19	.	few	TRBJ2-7	TGTGCCAGTAGTCCCACAGGACACGAGCAGTACTTC	CASSPTGHEQYF
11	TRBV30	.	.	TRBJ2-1	TGTGCCCGATCAGTGGGAGATGAGCAGTTCTTC	CARSVGDEQFF
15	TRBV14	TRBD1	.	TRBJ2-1	TGTGCCAGCAGCCCCGGACAGGGATCCTACAATGAGCAGTTCTTC	CASSPGQGSYNEQFF
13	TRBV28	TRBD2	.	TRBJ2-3	TGTGCCAGCAGGACTAGCGACACAGATACGCAGTATTTT	CASRTSDTDTQYF
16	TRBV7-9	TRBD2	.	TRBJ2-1	TGTGCCAGCAGCACCCAGGACCTGCGGGGGGCCGATGAGCAGTTCTTC	CASSTQDLRGADEQFF
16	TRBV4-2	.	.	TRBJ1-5	TGTGCCAGCAGCCAAGTTTTCGCCCGGTCCAATCAGCCCCAGCATTTT	CASSQVFARSNQPQHF
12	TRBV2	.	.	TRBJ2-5	TGTGCCAGCACGGGACTTCGAGAGACCCAGTACTTC	CASTGLRETQYF
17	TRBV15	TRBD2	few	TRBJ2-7	TGTGCCACCAGCAGAGGAGAGATCAGCGGGAGGGGATACGAGCAGTACTTC	CATSRGEISGRGYEQYF
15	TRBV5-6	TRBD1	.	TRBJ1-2	TGTGCCAGCAGCCCAGGACAGGGGATCCCCTATGGCTACACCTTC	CASSPGQGIPYGYTF
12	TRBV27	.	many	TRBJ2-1	TGTGCCAGCAGCTTTAGTATTCATGAGCAGTTCTTC	CASSFSIHEQFF
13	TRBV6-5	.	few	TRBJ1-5	TGTGCCAGCAGTTACAACGAGAATCAGCCCCAGCATTTT	CASSYNENQPQHF
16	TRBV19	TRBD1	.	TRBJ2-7	TGTGCCAGTAGTATTGGGCTTAACAGGGGCACCTACGAGCAGTACTTC	CASSIGLNRGTYEQYF
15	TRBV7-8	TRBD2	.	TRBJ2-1	TGTGCCAGCAGCTACGGGACTAGCAGCTCCAATGAGCAGTTCTTC	CASSYGTSSSNEQFF
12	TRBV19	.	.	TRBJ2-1	TGTGCCAGTAGTATAGCCTCGGGGATTGAGTTCTTC	CASSIASGIEFF
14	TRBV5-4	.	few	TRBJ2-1	TGTGCCAGCAGCTTGGCGGGACTCGTGGATGAGCAGTTCTTC	CASSLAGLVDEQFF
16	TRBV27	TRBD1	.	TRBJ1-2	TGTGCCAGCAGTTTAGGGACAGGGCAAGCTAACTATGGCTACACCTTC	CASSLGTGQANYGYTF